The 5 T cell receptor beta chains below come from one sample, sequenced in a study of blood T cell repertoires in COVID-19. The protocol was immunoSEQ multiplex PCR, while the TCRdb copy is restricted to in-frame clones and leaves out a portion. The repertoire holds a few hundred thousand clones, with under 90% as singletons. The sequenced sample consisted of PBMCs or T cells enriched from blood (not recorded which). The receptor source for this set is a woman aged 45 to 65 who had been exposed to COVID-19.

The V call is TRBV5-8, the J call TRBJ2-6; tentative D call: TRBD1 (6 bases). There are 16 residues in the CDR3. Trimming shortened V by 4 bases and J by 4 bases, and 15 bases separated the two germline ends. From germline, CDR1 is SGHTS and CDR2 YDEGEE. In nucleotides, the CDR3 is TGTGCCAGCAGCGAACAGGGATTGACCGGGGCCAACGTCCTGACTTTC. Residues: CASSEQGLTGANVLTF. Using reference TRBV5-8 and TRBJ2-6 for the parts outside the CDR3, the full variable domain is EAGVTQSPTHLIKTRGQQATLRCSPISGHTSVYWYQQALGLGLQFLLWYDEGEERNRGNFPPRFSGRQFPNYSSELNVNALELEDSALYLCASSEQGLTGANVLTFGAGSRLTVL.

The chain recombines TRBV28 with TRBJ2-7; TRBD2 matches 8 bases. Germline V lookup: CDR1 MDHEN, CDR2 SYDVKM. This CDR3 is built from 13 residues. V gave up 5 bases and J gave up 7 bases; unmatched junction bases: 7. CDR3 sequence reads: CASSPGGGQEQYF. The CDR3 nucleotides read TGTGCCAGCAGTCCGGGCGGGGGGCAAGAGCAGTACTTC. Looking up the rest from reference TRBV28 and TRBJ2-7 gives the full variable domain: DVKVTQSSRYLVKRTGEKVFLECVQDMDHENMFWYRQDPGLGLRLIYFSYDVKMKEKGDIPEGYSVSREKKERFSLILESASTNQTSMYLCASSPGGGQEQYFGPGTRLTVT.

This chain connects TRBV2 to TRBJ1-2; 7 bases are shared with TRBD1. Germline V CDR1 and CDR2: SNHLY, FYNNEI. With 9 bases clipped from V and 4 bases from J, the junction kept 11 bases outside the gene matches. The length of the CDR3 is 14 residues. The CDR3 loop is CASTQQGFGYGYTF. The DNA of the CDR3 is TGTGCCAGTACCCAACAGGGGTTTGGCTATGGCTACACCTTC.

For this clone: Sequence at one end of the junction differs from germline and may be a read error. This chain joins TRBV7-7 and TRBJ2-1; D is possibly TRBD2 (6 bases). Per the germline V gene, CDR1 is SSHAT and CDR2 is FNYEAQ (reference sequence). The CDR3 has 14 amino acids. The CDR3 protein is CASSLGGTYNEQFF. The CDR3 nucleotides are TGTGCTAGCAGCTTAGGAGGGACCTACAATGAGCAGTTCTTC.

This clone was counted a single time. The chain is built from TRBV11-1 and TRBJ1-5, with 8 bases aligning to TRBD1. Germline V gene data show CDR1 as SGHAT and CDR2 as FQDESV (reference sequence). V trimming: 5 bases; J trimming: 5 bases; junction bases outside the gene matches: 11. The CDR3 is 16 amino acids. CDR3 in amino acids: CASSNTARGRHQPQHF. CDR3 sequence (DNA): TGTGCCAGCAGCAATACCGCCAGGGGGCGGCATCAGCCCCAGCATTTT.